One sample yielded the 9 T cell receptor beta chains listed below, sequenced in a study of blood T cell dynamics during melanoma immunotherapy. Using immunoSEQ multiplex PCR, the repertoire was profiled, and TCRdb retains in-frame clones only, with some absent. The table has about 15,000 clones, 87% seen once; the top ten hold about 7.8%. The sample's time point: week 3, after first cycle of checkpoint inhibitor. The sequences come from blood, collected from a patient treated with checkpoint blockade. The receptor source for this set is a human donor with melanoma.

The V and J genes are TRBV28 and TRBJ1-5; D perhaps matches TRBD1 (5 bases). CDR3 length equals 15 residues. Germline values: CDR1 MDHEN, CDR2 SYDVKM. Trimming shortened V by 2 bases and J by 0 bases, and 8 bases separated the two germline ends. The CDR3 here is CASSLRGYSNQPQHF. For the CDR3, the DNA is TGTGCCAGCAGTTTACGGGGGTATAGCAATCAGCCCCAGCATTTT.

This clone was detected once. The chain carries TRBV6-1 and TRBJ1-2, with 7 positions matching TRBD1. The CDR3 length is 15 residues. Looked up from germline, CDR1 is MNHNS and CDR2 is SASEGT. With 8 bases clipped from V and 0 bases from J, the junction kept 9 bases outside the gene matches. The DNA of the CDR3 is TGTGCCAGCCAGAGCGGACAGGACGCTAACTATGGCTACACCTTC. Encoded protein: CASQSGQDANYGYTF.

V usage is TRBV5-6 and J usage is TRBJ1-1; D uncertain. CDR3 size: 15 residues. From germline, CDR1 is SGHDT and CDR2 YYEEEE. V lost 4 bases and J lost 3, with 16 bases in between. The CDR3 loop reads CASSPFGVADTEAFF. The CDR3 DNA follows: TGTGCCAGCAGCCCCTTCGGGGTGGCGGACACTGAAGCTTTCTTT.

V usage is TRBV6-1 and J usage is TRBJ2-7; the D is unclear. CDR3 size: 15 residues. Per germline, CDR1 MNHNS and CDR2 SASEGT. V was cut by 5 bases and J by 3 bases, with 17 bases left in between. The CDR3 reads CASSPTSGANYEQYF. The CDR3 bases are TGTGCCAGCAGTCCTACTTCGGGTGCTAACTACGAGCAGTACTTC.

The CDR3, as DNA: TGTGCCAGCAGCTCTGACAGGGTGGAGCGCCAGCATTTT. Its protein is CASSSDRVERQHF. The J gene is TRBJ1-5, the V gene TRBV7-9, with 7 nucleotides matching TRBD1. The germline V gene encodes CDR1 SEHNR and CDR2 FQNEAQ (reference sequence). Germline trimming cut 4 bases from V and 12 bases from J; bases unmatched to any gene: 9. CDR3 length: 13 amino acids. The full variable domain, with the rest looked up from reference TRBV7-9 and TRBJ1-5, is DTGVSQNPRHKITKRGQNVTFRCDPISEHNRLYWYRQTLGQGPEFLTYFQNEAQLEKSRLLSDRFSAERPKGSFSTLEIQRTEQGDSAMYLCASSSDRVERQHFGDGTRLSIL.

This sequence joins TRBV28 and TRBJ2-1; TRBD2 is a possible D gene (7 bases). The CDR3 contains 16 residues. V lost 3 bases and J 9 bases, leaving 21 bases between the germline ends. The germline gives CDR1 MDHEN, CDR2 SYDVKM. CDR3 protein: CASSFITGRGSSEQFF. CDR3 sequence (DNA): TGTGCCAGCAGTTTTATAACAGGGAGGGGGTCCAGTGAGCAGTTCTTC.

The CDR3 region has the DNA TGTGCCAGCAGCCCGGGACTAGCGGGAGCTCCTGAGCAGTTCTTC. This codes for CASSPGLAGAPEQFF. The V call is TRBV7-2, the J call TRBJ2-1, with TRBD2 matching 14 bases. Germline lookup yields CDR1 SGHTA and CDR2 FQGNSA. The CDR3 loop spans 15 amino acids. V gave up 5 bases and J gave up 9 bases; unmatched junction bases: 6.

This rearrangement joins TRBV7-8 to TRBJ2-7; the match to TRBD1 covers 7 bases. This CDR3 is 14 amino acids long. Germline assignment: CDR1 SGHVS and CDR2 FQNEAQ. The ends lost 5 bases at V and 7 bases at J; junction bases unmatched: 11. The CDR3 nucleotides read TGTGCCAGCAGCCAACAAAGGACAGGTGGGGAGCAGTACTTC. It specifies CASSQQRTGGEQYF.

The chain employs TRBV11-1 and TRBJ2-2, with D hard to call. In germline, CDR1 is SGHAT, CDR2 FQDESV (reference sequence). V gave up 2 bases and J gave up 0 bases, with 7 bases separating them. The CDR3 is 15 amino acids. CDR3 sequence: CASSLTGANTGELFF. The CDR3 nucleotides read TGTGCCAGCAGCTTAACTGGGGCGAACACCGGGGAGCTGTTTTTT.